What follows are 10 T cell receptor beta chains derived from one specimen sequenced in a study of technical replicates of blood from a handful of donors. Here immunoSEQ multiplex PCR was the method, and the copy in TCRdb shows in-frame clones only, minus some. The profile covers 75,000 to 95,000 clones, with roughly 94% appearing a single time and approximately 0.25% taken by the ten largest. Specimen: T cells isolated from PBMCs. Receptor source: a human donor in good health.

This chain links TRBV19 with TRBJ2-1, with a possible D match to TRBD2 (5 bases). Germline lookup yields CDR1 LNHDA and CDR2 SQIVND (reference sequence). V lost 3 bases and J lost 1, with 10 bases in between. CDR3 length: 15 residues. CDR3 in DNA: TGTGCCAGTAGTATGGACCGGGGATCCTACAATGAGCAGTTCTTC. It yields the protein CASSMDRGSYNEQFF.

This clone showed up just once. This chain joins TRBV30 and TRBJ1-5; TRBD1 matches 8 bases. V gave up 3 bases and J gave up 6 bases; unmatched junction bases: 19. The germline V gene encodes CDR1 GTSNPN and CDR2 SVGIG (reference sequence). The CDR3 contains 18 residues. The CDR3 DNA is TGTGCCTGGAGCCGGGGACAGATTGGACAGGGAATAACTCAGCCCCAGCATTTT. Translated: CAWSRGQIGQGITQPQHF.

The sample holds a few counts of this clone. V gene TRBV5-1 combines with J gene TRBJ2-1; D ambiguous. CDR3 length: 14 amino acids. Trimming took 3 bases from V and 0 from J, leaving 7 bases between them. CDR1 and CDR2 (germline): SGHRS, YFSETQ. The CDR3 nucleotides are TGCGCCAGCAGCTCACGGAGCTCCTACAATGAGCAGTTCTTC. Protein sequence: CASSSRSSYNEQFF.

The chain links TRBV5-4 to TRBJ2-1; the match to TRBD2 covers 7 bases. V was pared by 3 bases and J by 2 bases, with 11 bases of the junction left unmatched. Germline V gene data show CDR1 as SGHNT and CDR2 as YYREEE (reference sequence). This CDR3 spans 17 amino acids. This chain's CDR3 is CASSSSGGGAAYNEQFF. The CDR3 DNA follows: TGTGCCAGCAGCTCCTCGGGGGGAGGGGCCGCCTACAATGAGCAGTTCTTC.

The V call is TRBV7-9, the J call TRBJ1-4, with 9 bases that match TRBD1. Germline trimming cut 1 base from V and 13 bases from J; bases unmatched to any gene: 1. The CDR3 totals 12 residues. Germline CDR1 and CDR2: SEHNR and FQNEAQ (reference sequence). The CDR3 loop reads CASSLDRGRLFF. The CDR3 bases are TGTGCCAGCAGCTTAGACAGGGGGCGACTGTTTTTT.

The CDR3 DNA follows: TGTGCCAGCAGTGGCTTCAGGGGAGGCACAGATACGCAGTATTTT. Residues: CASSGFRGGTDTQYF. This chain links TRBV6-1 with TRBJ2-3; maybe TRBD1 (6 bases). Trimming removed 4 bases at V and 1 base at J, with 12 bases between. Germline CDR1 is MNHNS and CDR2 is SASEGT. The CDR3 spans 15 residues.

V usage is TRBV5-1 and J usage is TRBJ2-6; a possible D gene is TRBD2 (5 bases). The V gene lost 0 bases and the J gene lost 2 bases, with 9 bases spanning the gap. CDR1 SGHRS and CDR2 YFSETQ come from the germline V gene. The CDR3 runs 16 residues. CDR3 in DNA: TGCGCCAGCAGCTTGGAACGGGGAGCTGGGGCCAACGTCCTGACTTTC. Translation gives CASSLERGAGANVLTF. The complete variable domain, with remaining parts taken from reference TRBV5-1 and TRBJ2-6, reads KAGVTQTPRYLIKTRGQQVTLSCSPISGHRSVSWYQQTPGQGLQFLFEYFSETQRNKGNFPGRFSGRQFSNSRSEMNVSTLELGDSALYLCASSLERGAGANVLTFGAGSRLTVL.

The chain employs TRBV7-9 and TRBJ1-2; the match to TRBD1 covers 8 bases. This CDR3 has 14 residues. Per germline, CDR1 SEHNR and CDR2 FQNEAQ (reference sequence). V lost 3 bases to trimming and J lost 8 bases; unmatched junction nucleotides: 8. The CDR3 spells CASSLEDRVAGYTF. CDR3 sequence (DNA): TGTGCCAGCAGCTTGGAGGACAGGGTGGCCGGCTACACCTTC.

This clone was seen just once. The rearrangement joins TRBV15 to TRBJ2-7; 9 nucleotides line up with TRBD1. Germline V lookup: CDR1 LNHNV, CDR2 YYDKDF (reference sequence). This CDR3 is 17 amino acids long. With 0 bases clipped from V and 5 bases from J, the junction kept 11 bases outside the gene matches. The CDR3 DNA follows: TGTGCCACCAGCAGAGAGTTAGTCGGGACAGGGCTAAACGAGCAGTACTTC. Residues: CATSRELVGTGLNEQYF.

This chain uses TRBV27 with TRBJ2-7, with TRBD1 identical over 8 bases. Per the germline V gene, CDR1 is MNHEY and CDR2 is SMNVEV (reference sequence). The CDR3 consists of 13 residues. J was trimmed by 7 bases and V by 4 bases; bases with no gene match: 6. The CDR3 sequence: CASSWTGFGEQYF. The CDR3 coding sequence is TGTGCCAGCAGTTGGACAGGGTTCGGGGAGCAGTACTTC.